This TCR beta chain came from a study of T cells in localized non-small cell lung cancer. General observations from the study: The appearance of a median roughly 61 of the top 100 tumor clones was seen in adjacent lung.

On this clone itself: What it binds is unknown.

Profiling relied on immunoSEQ multiplex PCR, and the TCRdb table lists in-frame clones only, not all of them. The sample contains around 53,000 clones, roughly 75% of which appear only once. CDR3 length: 16 residues. Germline V gene lookup returns CDR1 SGHNT and CDR2 YYREEE (reference sequence). The V and J ends lost 5 bases and 9 bases respectively, with 26 bases between them. The clonotype originates from a woman aged 35-75 years with stage II lung adenocarcinoma. The sample was PBMCs, taken before any cancer treatment. V is TRBV5-4 and J is TRBJ2-5, with a possible D match to TRBD1 (8 bases). CDR3 residues: CASSSSSLTGAGAQYF. The CDR3 DNA follows: TGTGCCAGCAGTTCCTCCTCATTGACAGGGGCGGGGGCCCAGTACTTC.